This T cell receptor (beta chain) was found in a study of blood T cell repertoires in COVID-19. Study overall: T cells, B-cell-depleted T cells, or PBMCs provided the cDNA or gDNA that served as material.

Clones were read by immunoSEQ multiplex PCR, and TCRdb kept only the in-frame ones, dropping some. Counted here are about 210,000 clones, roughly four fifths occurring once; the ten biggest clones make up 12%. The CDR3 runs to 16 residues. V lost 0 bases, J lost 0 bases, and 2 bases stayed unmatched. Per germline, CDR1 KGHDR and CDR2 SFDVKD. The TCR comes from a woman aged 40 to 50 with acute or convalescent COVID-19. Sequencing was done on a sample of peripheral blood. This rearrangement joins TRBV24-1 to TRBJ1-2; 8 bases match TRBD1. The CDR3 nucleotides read TGTGCCACCAGTGATTTGCAGGGGGCCGCTAACTATGGCTACACCTTC. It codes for CATSDLQGAANYGYTF.